What follows are 6 T cell receptor beta chains derived from one specimen sequenced in a study of breast tumors, draining lymph nodes, adjacent tissues. TCRdb independently ran MiXCR on the multiplex PCR reads; one entry per CDR3 protein. Here the sample spans around 70,000 distinct CDR3 sequences, over 40% being singletons. Sequencing was done on a sample of breast tumor tissue. All receptors come from a female donor with breast cancer. Some clones in this sample may be carry-over from other donors' samples.

This clonotype was observed many times. This chain links TRBV20-1 with TRBJ2-1; TRBD2 agrees at 8 bases. The trim removed 4 bases at V and 1 base at J, leaving 9 bases unmatched. CDR1 is DFQATT, CDR2 SNEGSKA, per germline (reference sequence). This CDR3 is built from 16 residues. The chain's CDR3 is CSAKGGAGESYNEQFF. CDR3 DNA sequence: TGCAGTGCTAAGGGAGGAGCGGGAGAATCCTACAATGAGCAGTTCTTC.

This clonotype was counted many times. The chain uses TRBV7-6 and TRBJ2-1; D could derive from TRBD1 or TRBD2 (5 bases each). Per the germline V gene, CDR1 is SGHVS and CDR2 is FNYEAQ. This CDR3 region has 12 residues. V lost 5 bases and J 10 bases, leaving 12 bases between the germline ends. CDR3 bases: TGTGCCAGCAGCGTCGCCGGGACCGAGCAGTTCTTC. It translates to CASSVAGTEQFF.

This clonotype has a count of ten or more. The V and J genes are TRBV4-2 and TRBJ2-3; 13 bases map to TRBD2. V lost 4 bases, J lost 4 bases, and 11 bases stayed unmatched. CDR3 length: 18 amino acids. CDR1 LGHNA and CDR2 YNFKEQ come from the germline V gene. The CDR3 loop reads CASSRRTSGSGTPDTQYF. The CDR3 DNA is TGTGCCAGCAGCCGGCGGACTAGCGGGAGTGGGACCCCAGATACGCAGTATTTT.

To note about this clonotype: A much larger clone differs from this one at a single base, so this may be a read error. A read error is likely, as this CDR3 ends without the conserved phenylalanine or tryptophan. This chain links TRBV6-5 with TRBJ2-1; D might be TRBD1 (5 bases). Germline CDR1 MNHEY, CDR2 SVGAGI. The CDR3 totals 18 residues. The V end lost 3 bases, the J end lost 6 bases, and 24 bases lay between the germline ends. In DNA, the CDR3 is TGTGCCAGCAGTTATCGGTATCAGGGCTCGATCTCAGTCAATGAGCAGTTCCTC. This gives the protein CASSYRYQGSISVNEQFL.

This clonotype was seen only a few times. A much larger clone sits a single nucleotide away, making a read error possible. This chain connects TRBV4-1 to TRBJ2-7; TRBD2 matches at 8 bases. V lost 4 bases and J lost 4; bases outside the gene matches: 9. Per the germline V gene, CDR1 is MGHRA and CDR2 is YSYEKL. The CDR3 consists of 15 residues. The CDR3 region is CASSRSGTSQYEQYF. In DNA, the CDR3 is TGCGCCAGCAGCCGCTCCGGGACTAGTCAATACGAGCAGTACTTC.

Here the CDR3 reads CASSPNLQGSNQPQHF. The CDR3 bases are TGTGCCAGCAGCCCTAACCTACAGGGTAGCAATCAGCCCCAGCATTTT. J is TRBJ1-5 and V is TRBV9; weak D call: TRBD1 (6 bases). The CDR3 has 16 amino acids. V dropped 4 bases and J dropped 0 bases, with 14 bases sitting between them. Germline CDR1 is SGDLS and CDR2 is YYNGEE.